These 21 T cell receptor beta chains were all obtained from the same sample, sequenced in a study of T cell repertoires in cytomegalovirus infection. TCRdb ran MiXCR on the reads and lists one entry per CDR3 protein. The profile shows 300,000 or so distinct CDR3 sequences, 9.6% of them singletons. The sequenced material came from PBMCs. These receptors originate from a human donor in good health (CMV status not recorded). Some clones in this sample may be carry-over from other donors' samples.

This clonotype was seen many times. The chain couples TRBV2 to TRBJ2-5, with no clear D. Germline loops: CDR1 SNHLY, CDR2 FYNNEI. Trimming removed 6 bases from V and 2 bases from J, with 16 bases in between. The CDR3 spans 15 residues. CDR3 in amino acids: CASRLSSLGQETQYF. CDR3 nucleotides: TGTGCCAGCAGGTTATCCAGCCTAGGACAAGAGACCCAGTACTTC. Full variable domain (remainder filled in from reference TRBV2 and TRBJ2-5): EPEVTQTPSHQVTQMGQEVILRCVPISNHLYFYWYRQILGQKVEFLVSFYNNEISEKSEIFDDQFSVERPDGSNFTLKIRSTKLEDSAMYFCASRLSSLGQETQYFGPGTRLLVL.

This clonotype occurred many times. The chain uses TRBV10-2 and TRBJ2-1, with D hard to call. This CDR3 has 11 residues. Trimming cost V 7 bases and J 9 bases, with 10 bases left between them. The V gene's germline CDR1 is WSHSY and CDR2 SAAADI. CDR3 region: CASMGFSEQFF. The CDR3 region has the DNA TGCGCCAGCATGGGGTTTAGTGAGCAGTTCTTC.

This clonotype was seen at least ten times. The chain is built from TRBV12-3 or TRBV12-4 and TRBJ2-5, with a tentative D call TRBD1 (7 bases). With 7 bases removed from V and 2 bases from J, the gap between germline ends came to 20 bases. This CDR3 spans 16 amino acids. The CDR3 coding sequence is TGTGCCAGCACCCTATCAGCCGGGGGACAGCAAGAGACCCAGTACTTC. Its translation is CASTLSAGGQQETQYF.

CDR3 region: CSPRGGANGAEAFF. In nucleotides, the CDR3 is TGCAGCCCCCGAGGGGGGGCGAACGGCGCTGAAGCTTTCTTT. J is TRBJ1-1 and V is TRBV29-1; TRBD1 is a possible D gene (6 bases). Germline V gene data show CDR1 as SQVTM and CDR2 as ANQGSEA. The germline V and J ends were trimmed by 8 bases and 6 bases, with 22 bases remaining between them. The CDR3 runs to 14 residues.

The chain links TRBV7-8 to TRBJ2-7, with no clear D. This CDR3 comprises 12 residues. In germline, CDR1 is SGHVS, CDR2 FQNEAQ. Trimming left V 1 base short and J 6 bases short, with 7 bases between. The CDR3 region is CASSLEGFEQYF. In DNA form, the CDR3 reads TGTGCCAGCAGCTTAGAAGGGTTCGAGCAGTACTTC.

This clonotype was counted at least ten times. The chain links TRBV5-5 to TRBJ2-1; 8 bases match TRBD1. V was clipped by 0 bases and J by 4 bases; unmatched bases: 3. The CDR3 is made up of 15 amino acids. The V gene's germline CDR1 is SGHKS and CDR2 YYEKEE (reference sequence). This CDR3 is CASSLAGQEYNEQFF. The DNA of the CDR3 is TGTGCCAGCAGCTTGGCGGGACAGGAGTACAATGAGCAGTTCTTC.

This clonotype came up many times. This chain joins TRBV7-9 and TRBJ2-1; the match to TRBD2 covers 10 bases. Trimming cost V 5 bases and J 4 bases; bases outside gene matches: 5. The CDR3 runs 15 residues. The germline CDR1 and CDR2 sequences are SEHNR and FQNEAQ (reference sequence). DNA for the CDR3: TGTGCCAGCAGCCCAACTAGCGGGGCGTACAATGAGCAGTTCTTC. This encodes CASSPTSGAYNEQFF.

The rearrangement joins TRBV25-1 to TRBJ2-1, with unresolved D. V was clipped by 3 bases and J by 4 bases, with 4 bases between them. The CDR3 is 12 amino acids. Germline loops: CDR1 MGHDK, CDR2 SYGVNS. The DNA for the CDR3 is TGTGCCAGCAGTGACGCATACAATGAGCAGTTCTTC. Amino acids: CASSDAYNEQFF.

This clonotype was picked up a small number of times. This chain uses TRBV29-1 with TRBJ1-2; D unresolved. V gave up 4 bases and J gave up 4 bases, with 13 bases separating them. The CDR3 length is 13 residues. Germline V CDR1 and CDR2: SQVTM, ANQGSEA. The CDR3 DNA reads as TGCAGCGTTGCTAATAACGGTCTCTATGGCTACACCTTC. Amino acids: CSVANNGLYGYTF.

This clonotype has ten or more counts. The chain uses TRBV28 and TRBJ2-5; 15 nucleotides align to TRBD2. The CDR3 is 17 residues long. V gave up 2 bases and J gave up 2 bases; unmatched junction bases: 3. In germline, CDR1 is MDHEN, CDR2 SYDVKM. CDR3 bases: TGTGCCAGCAGTTTAGGGACTAGCGGGGGGCGACAAGAGACCCAGTACTTC. Translating gives CASSLGTSGGRQETQYF. Supplemented by reference TRBV28 and TRBJ2-5, the full variable domain reads DVKVTQSSRYLVKRTGEKVFLECVQDMDHENMFWYRQDPGLGLRLIYFSYDVKMKEKGDIPEGYSVSREKKERFSLILESASTNQTSMYLCASSLGTSGGRQETQYFGPGTRLLVL.

This clonotype has ten or more counts. The rearrangement joins TRBV7-9 to TRBJ2-2, with D maybe TRBD1 (6 bases). V dropped 5 bases and J dropped 1 base, with 23 bases sitting between them. This CDR3 has 19 residues. Germline V gives CDR1 SEHNR, CDR2 FQNEAQ (reference sequence). The CDR3 reads CASSHPSRGGVKNTGELFF. The CDR3, as DNA: TGTGCCAGCAGCCATCCCTCCAGGGGCGGCGTGAAGAACACCGGGGAGCTGTTTTTT.

The chain combines TRBV6-5 with TRBJ2-5; 9 bases map to TRBD1. Germline V CDR1 and CDR2: MNHEY, SVGAGI. With 0 bases clipped from V and 4 bases from J, the junction kept 3 bases outside the gene matches. The CDR3 is made up of 15 amino acids. The chain's CDR3 is CASSYSQTGGETQYF. CDR3 sequence (DNA): TGTGCCAGCAGTTACTCGCAGACAGGGGGAGAGACCCAGTACTTC.

The rearrangement links TRBV9 to TRBJ2-5; no clear D. Germline CDR1 is SGDLS and CDR2 is YYNGEE. V gave up 0 bases and J gave up 1 base, with 4 bases separating them. This CDR3 is built from 13 residues. The CDR3 DNA reads as TGTGCCAGCAGCGTAGATGTCCAAGAGACCCAGTACTTC. Translated: CASSVDVQETQYF.

In its sample, this clonotype was seen many times. V and J are TRBV29-1 and TRBJ1-3, with a weak D call TRBD1 (5 bases). Germline CDR1 is SQVTM and CDR2 is ANQGSEA. This CDR3 comprises 14 residues. V shed 4 bases and J shed 1 base, with 11 bases lying between them. In nucleotides, the CDR3 is TGCAGCGTTGGGGTCGGGGGGTCTGGAAACACCATATATTTT. This sequence encodes CSVGVGGSGNTIYF.

In this sample, this clonotype turned up many times. The chain joins TRBV2 to TRBJ1-1; 12 nucleotides line up with TRBD1. The CDR3 covers 16 residues. Germline V CDR1 and CDR2: SNHLY, FYNNEI. Trimming took 7 bases from V and 5 from J; bases not matched to a gene: 11. The CDR3 nucleotides read TGTGCCAGCACTACATTTCGGGACAGGGGGCGAACTGAAGCTTTCTTT. Protein: CASTTFRDRGRTEAFF.

The chain links TRBV7-9 to TRBJ2-3, with D unclear. Looked up from germline, CDR1 is SEHNR and CDR2 is FQNEAQ (reference sequence). The length of the CDR3 is 13 residues. Trimming left V 1 base short and J 6 bases short, with 8 bases between. CDR3 region: CASSLGGMDTQYF. CDR3 nucleotides: TGTGCCAGCAGCTTAGGTGGGATGGATACGCAGTATTTT.

This clonotype occurred many times. The CDR3 DNA is TGTGCCAGCAGCTTAAAAGGGAAGAACACTGAAGCTTTCTTT. It is translated as CASSLKGKNTEAFF. The rearrangement links TRBV7-6 to TRBJ1-1, with D unclear. V lost 2 bases to trimming and J lost 1 base, with 8 bases between them. CDR1 and CDR2 from the germline V gene are SGHVS and FNYEAQ. CDR3 size: 14 residues.

In this sample, this clonotype turned up a few times. This chain connects TRBV20-1 to TRBJ1-5; no clear D gene. Germline CDR1 and CDR2: DFQATT and SNEGSKA (reference sequence). The CDR3 loop spans 16 amino acids. V dropped 0 bases and J dropped 2 bases, with 14 bases sitting between them. The chain's CDR3 is CSARESTPSGNQPQHF. CDR3 sequence (DNA): TGCAGTGCTAGAGAGTCCACCCCGTCGGGCAATCAGCCCCAGCATTTT.

This clonotype was observed at least ten times. The J gene is TRBJ2-3, the V gene TRBV7-2; TRBD2 aligns across 8 bases. The V gene end was trimmed by 2 bases and the J gene end by 1 base; junction bases not matched to a gene: 11. The CDR3 runs 18 residues. Germline-derived CDR1 and CDR2 are SGHTA and FQGNSA. This CDR3 is CASSLTGGAGVRTDTQYF. The CDR3 DNA reads TGTGCCAGCAGCTTAACAGGTGGAGCGGGGGTACGCACAGATACGCAGTATTTT.

This clonotype was detected many times. The chain carries TRBV7-2 and TRBJ2-2, with 7 bases aligning to TRBD1. With V trimmed by 5 bases and J by 6 bases, 6 bases remained unmatched. The CDR3 length is 14 residues. Germline V lookup: CDR1 SGHTA, CDR2 FQGNSA. The CDR3: CASSILQGAGELFF. CDR3 nucleotides: TGTGCCAGCAGCATACTCCAGGGGGCCGGGGAGCTGTTTTTT.

This clonotype appeared many times. One end of the junction varies from germline; a read error may be responsible. The J gene is TRBJ2-6, the V gene TRBV7-7; no clear D gene. In germline, CDR1 is SSHAT, CDR2 FNYEAQ (reference sequence). This CDR3 contains 17 residues. CDR3 nucleotides: TGTGCTAGCAGCTCCCCACGGCCGCACTCTGGGGCCAACGTCCTGACTTTC. Protein: CASSSPRPHSGANVLTF.